This T cell receptor (beta chain) was observed in a study of blood T cell repertoires in COVID-19. About the research overall: In each case, the material was cDNA or gDNA derived from T cells, B-cell-depleted T cells, or PBMCs.

As handled by the study authors: Amplifying reference gene primers gave estimates of nucleated cell counts. The assay was immunoSEQ multiplex PCR, and TCRdb's table has in-frame clones only and misses some. The V and J calls and the clone size are those of that table, but D and trimming were determined from the DNA. In the table there are under 25,000 clones, roughly 88% of which are singletons. The CDR3 covers 14 residues. The J segment lost 10 bases and the V segment lost 4 bases, leaving 8 bases of the junction unmatched. Germline V CDR1 and CDR2: LGHDT, YNNKEL (reference sequence). The sequenced material came from peripheral blood. The receptor's source is a man older than 75 with active or convalescent COVID-19. This chain uses TRBV3-1 (or the pseudogene TRBV3-2) with TRBJ1-4, with 8 bases that match TRBD1. CDR3 sequence reads: CASSRQGSDGKLFF. CDR3 nucleotide sequence: TGTGCCAGCAGCCGACAGGGGAGCGACGGAAAACTGTTTTTT.